The 29 T cell receptor beta chains presented below share a single source sample, sequenced in a study of sequential checkpoint blockade in melanoma (dated by TCRdb to between 2018 and 2021). Libraries were prepared through the immunoSEQ multiplex PCR assay. TCRdb carries this immuneACCESS record with in-frame sequences only. Its versions omit some clonotypes, under half of them owing to an unresolved V gene in the studies checked, with the rest unexplained. The sample table contains over 10,000 clones; only one count was recorded for approximately 60% of them. The ten largest clonotypes hold 23% of the sample. The treatment or condition tag for this specimen amounts to: randomized to nivolumab then ipilimumab (arm A) or the reverse (arm B). Sequenced here: CD8+ T cells sorted from blood (inferred from file names), sampled from a patient given nivolumab and ipilimumab in sequence. The source is a human donor with melanoma.

This clone occurred a few times. V is TRBV4-2 and J is TRBJ2-1; 7 bases match TRBD1. CDR1 LGHNA and CDR2 YNFKEQ come from the germline V gene. This CDR3 comprises 16 residues. Losses at the gene ends were 3 bases for V and 5 bases for J; bases not matched to a gene: 10. This CDR3 is CASSHSGTVMDNEQFF. CDR3 nucleotides: TGTGCCAGCAGCCACTCCGGGACAGTTATGGACAATGAGCAGTTCTTC.

This CDR3 reads CASSLGPRGLGDEQFF. The CDR3 region has the DNA TGTGCCAGCAGCTTAGGTCCCAGGGGGCTGGGCGATGAGCAGTTCTTC. The genes are TRBV7-8 and TRBJ2-1; 8 bases match TRBD1. With 1 base clipped from V and 8 bases from J, the junction kept 10 bases outside the gene matches. CDR1 is SGHVS, CDR2 FQNEAQ, per germline. This CDR3 is built from 16 residues.

As to this clone: One junction end does not reproduce the germline sequence, and a read error may be involved. The rearrangement links TRBV11-2 to TRBJ1-2; D perhaps matches TRBD1 (6 bases). Germline V gene lookup returns CDR1 SGHAT and CDR2 FQNNGV. CDR3 length equals 14 residues. The CDR3 here is CASSPTGILYDYTF. Here the CDR3 DNA reads TGTGCCAGCAGCCCTACAGGGATTCTGTATGACTACACCTTC.

V and J are TRBV1 and TRBJ2-7; TRBD2, the D gene given by the table, was not confirmed from the DNA. TRBV1 is given as a pseudogene. The CDR3 sequence is 16 residues long. This chain's CDR3 is CTSSQDRLAGALEQYF. Written as DNA, the CDR3 is TGCACCAGCAGCCAGGATAGACTAGCGGGAGCTCTCGAGCAGTACTTC.

This clone was counted between two and nine times. The chain carries TRBV29-1 and TRBJ2-7; D is possibly TRBD1 (6 bases). The CDR3 is made up of 13 amino acids. The V end was cut by 6 bases, the J end by 0 bases, with 12 bases between. Germline lookup yields CDR1 SQVTM and CDR2 ANQGSEA. DNA of the CDR3: TGCAGCGTGCAGGGGCCTTACTCCTACGAGCAGTACTTC. This translates into CSVQGPYSYEQYF.

The chain joins TRBV4-2 to TRBJ2-1; 8 nucleotides agree with TRBD1. The CDR3 is 17 amino acids. Trimming took 4 bases from V and 3 from J; bases not matched to a gene: 11. The germline V gene has CDR1 LGHNA and CDR2 YNFKEQ. DNA for the CDR3: TGTGCCAGCAGCCCCAGTACGGACAGGGCCCTCTACAATGAGCAGTTCTTC. Amino acids: CASSPSTDRALYNEQFF.

The chain recombines TRBV11-1 with TRBJ2-7, with D unclear. Looked up from germline, CDR1 is SGHAT and CDR2 is FQDESV (reference sequence). The CDR3 has 16 residues. The V end lost 3 bases, the J end lost 0 bases, and 15 bases lay between the germline ends. CDR3 residues: CASSFFPTAVSYEQYF. In DNA form, the CDR3 reads TGTGCCAGCAGCTTTTTCCCGACTGCCGTCTCCTACGAGCAGTACTTC. Full variable domain (remainder filled in from reference TRBV11-1 and TRBJ2-7): EAEVAQSPRYKITEKSQAVAFWCDPISGHATLYWYRQILGQGPELLVQFQDESVVDDSQLPKDRFSAERLKGVDSTLKIQPAELGDSAMYLCASSFFPTAVSYEQYFGPGTRLTVT.

The chain is built from TRBV27 and TRBJ2-5; 10 bases match TRBD1. There are 15 residues in the CDR3. The V gene's germline CDR1 is MNHEY and CDR2 SMNVEV (reference sequence). V lost 1 base to trimming and J lost 5 bases; unmatched junction nucleotides: 4. CDR3 sequence: CASSLFRTGGETQYF. The CDR3 DNA is TGTGCCAGCAGTTTATTCAGGACAGGGGGGGAGACCCAGTACTTC.

This chain joins TRBV28 and TRBJ2-3, with D tentatively TRBD2 (6 bases). Germline lookup yields CDR1 MDHEN and CDR2 SYDVKM. Trimming left V 2 bases short and J 0 bases short, with 15 bases between. The CDR3 sequence is 17 residues long. CDR3 in amino acids: CASSLIPGLTSTDTQYF. The CDR3 DNA follows: TGTGCCAGCAGTTTAATCCCCGGACTAACAAGCACAGATACGCAGTATTTT. The whole variable domain, remainder taken from reference TRBV28 and TRBJ2-3, is DVKVTQSSRYLVKRTGEKVFLECVQDMDHENMFWYRQDPGLGLRLIYFSYDVKMKEKGDIPEGYSVSREKKERFSLILESASTNQTSMYLCASSLIPGLTSTDTQYFGPGTRLTVL.

The chain employs TRBV28 and TRBJ2-2; D gene uncertain. Trimming removed 8 bases from V and 3 bases from J, with 16 bases in between. The CDR3 is made up of 15 amino acids. The germline CDR1 and CDR2 sequences are MDHEN and SYDVKM. In nucleotides, the CDR3 is TGTGCCAGCGCTTTCGGCGGTACTCACACCGGGGAGCTGTTTTTT. Translated, it gives CASAFGGTHTGELFF.

The V call is TRBV7-9, the J call TRBJ2-1, with D perhaps matching TRBD2 (5 bases). CDR1 and CDR2 (germline): SEHNR, FQNEAQ (reference sequence). V gave up 5 bases and J gave up 7 bases, with 9 bases separating them. CDR3 length: 12 residues. The chain's CDR3 is CASSHSANEQFF. CDR3 nucleotide sequence: TGTGCCAGCAGCCATAGCGCAAATGAGCAGTTCTTC.

The V gene is TRBV2, the J gene TRBJ2-1; D is possibly TRBD1 (7 bases). Trimming took off 7 bases at V and 6 bases at J, with 13 bases between the two ends. CDR1 SNHLY and CDR2 FYNNEI come from the germline V gene. The CDR3 runs to 13 residues. For the CDR3, the DNA is TGTGCCAGCACAGGGCAGGGGGGCAATGAGCAGTTCTTC. Its protein product is CASTGQGGNEQFF.

This clone came up once. The chain joins TRBV7-3 to TRBJ1-1; TRBD1 agrees at 9 bases. Per the germline V gene, CDR1 is SGHTA and CDR2 is FQGTGA. V was clipped by 2 bases and J by 4 bases; unmatched bases: 8. This CDR3 is 16 amino acids long. CDR3 nucleotides: TGTGCCAGCAGCTTAGCGGGACAGGGCGGCATCACTGAAGCTTTCTTT. This sequence encodes CASSLAGQGGITEAFF.

The CDR3 DNA follows: TGTGCCAGCAGCCAAGGACAGGGGATCCCAGAGACCCAGTACTTC. Translating it yields CASSQGQGIPETQYF. The rearrangement joins TRBV14 to TRBJ2-5, with 8 bases matching TRBD1. The CDR3 covers 15 residues. The trim removed 1 base at V and 4 bases at J, leaving 5 bases unmatched. In germline, CDR1 is SGHDN, CDR2 FVKESK. Supplemented by reference TRBV14 and TRBJ2-5, the full variable domain reads EAGVTQFPSHSVIEKGQTVTLRCDPISGHDNLYWYRRVMGKEIKFLLHFVKESKQDESGMPNNRFLAERTGGTYSTLKVQPAELEDSGVYFCASSQGQGIPETQYFGPGTRLLVL.

The chain carries TRBV19 and TRBJ2-3; TRBD2 matches at 10 bases. Losses at the gene ends were 5 bases for V and 2 bases for J; bases not matched to a gene: 13. From germline, CDR1 is LNHDA and CDR2 SQIVND (reference sequence). The CDR3 is 18 residues long. In DNA form, the CDR3 reads TGTGCCAGTAGTCTAGGGGTAGCGGGAGGTGTCCTCACAGATACGCAGTATTTT. Translation: CASSLGVAGGVLTDTQYF.

In its sample, this clone was seen a few times. The chain uses TRBV6-5 and TRBJ2-7; possible D gene TRBD1, 6 bases. Trimming left V 6 bases short and J 2 bases short, with 11 bases between. The CDR3 contains 13 residues. Germline lookup yields CDR1 MNHEY and CDR2 SVGAGI. CDR3 bases: TGTGCCAGCAGCCAAGGACAGCCCTACGAGCAGTACTTC. Translated: CASSQGQPYEQYF.

The rearrangement links TRBV19 to TRBJ1-4; 7 nucleotides align to TRBD1. The germline V gene encodes CDR1 LNHDA and CDR2 SQIVND (reference sequence). With 6 bases clipped from V and 8 bases from J, the junction kept 6 bases outside the gene matches. The CDR3 has 13 residues. In DNA form, the CDR3 reads TGTGCCAGTAGGGGACAGTTTCGCGAAAAACTGTTTTTT. Protein product: CASRGQFREKLFF.

This rearrangement joins TRBV6-4 to TRBJ2-3; D gene unclear. Deletions cut 1 base from V and 0 bases from J, with 8 bases between. The CDR3 runs 15 residues. The germline V gene has CDR1 MRHNA and CDR2 SNTAGT. CDR3 DNA: TGTGCCAGCAGTGACTTGTTACGGAGCACAGATACGCAGTATTTT. This translates into CASSDLLRSTDTQYF.

This clone has a handful of counts. This chain links TRBV19 with TRBJ1-5, with a tentative D call TRBD1 (6 bases). Germline V gene lookup returns CDR1 LNHDA and CDR2 SQIVND (reference sequence). V dropped 5 bases and J dropped 6 bases, with 17 bases sitting between them. The CDR3 sequence is 15 residues long. CDR3 DNA: TGTGCCAGTAGTGAGTTACAGGGTTATGCTCAGCCCCAGCATTTT. It codes for CASSELQGYAQPQHF.

This clone is deemed large. This CDR3 reads CASLARGMGNQPQHF. In DNA, the CDR3 is TGTGCCAGCCTCGCCAGGGGGATGGGCAATCAGCCCCAGCATTTT. The chain recombines TRBV19 with TRBJ1-5; the match to TRBD1 covers 7 bases. Trimming cost V 9 bases and J 2 bases; bases outside gene matches: 10. The CDR3 loop spans 15 amino acids. CDR1 and CDR2 from the germline V gene are LNHDA and SQIVND (reference sequence).

The chain uses TRBV6-1 and TRBJ1-2; 9 bases are shared with TRBD1. Germline CDR1 is MNHNS and CDR2 is SASEGT. This CDR3 region has 15 residues. V was pared by 6 bases and J by 2 bases, with 7 bases of the junction left unmatched. Here the CDR3 reads CASRVGQGSNYGYTF. Here the CDR3 DNA reads TGTGCCAGCAGAGTCGGACAGGGGAGCAACTATGGCTACACCTTC.

J is TRBJ2-3 and V is TRBV2; 10 nucleotides line up with TRBD2. This CDR3 spans 17 amino acids. J gave up 2 bases and V 4 bases, and 9 bases lay outside the gene matches. CDR1 and CDR2 from the germline V gene are SNHLY and FYNNEI. DNA for the CDR3: TGTGCCAGCAGTGGACCCAGCGGGGGGGAGCACACAGATACGCAGTATTTT. It is translated as CASSGPSGGEHTDTQYF.

The chain joins TRBV27 to TRBJ1-5, with TRBD1 identical over 8 bases. With 1 base clipped from V and 4 bases from J, the junction kept 3 bases outside the gene matches. The CDR3 is made up of 15 amino acids. Germline CDR1 MNHEY, CDR2 SMNVEV (reference sequence). The CDR3: CASSLYGTGNQPQHF. DNA of the CDR3: TGTGCCAGCAGTTTATACGGGACAGGAAATCAGCCCCAGCATTTT.

V and J are TRBV4-2 and TRBJ2-3; TRBD2 agrees at 7 bases. CDR1 LGHNA and CDR2 YNFKEQ come from the germline V gene. The V gene end was trimmed by 2 bases and the J gene end by 3 bases; junction bases not matched to a gene: 11. The CDR3 totals 17 residues. The CDR3 DNA is TGTGCCAGCAGCCAACTCCCAGGCGGGGGACCGACAGATACGCAGTATTTT. Translation gives CASSQLPGGGPTDTQYF.

The chain carries TRBV6-1 and TRBJ2-1; weak D call: TRBD2 (6 bases). V lost 5 bases to trimming and J lost 2 bases, with 13 bases between them. Germline V lookup: CDR1 MNHNS, CDR2 SASEGT. This CDR3 is 15 amino acids long. CDR3 sequence: CASSTRAGTYNEQFF. The CDR3 nucleotides read TGTGCCAGCAGTACCCGGGCGGGGACCTACAATGAGCAGTTCTTC.

This clone came up a few times. The gene calls are TRBV5-8 and TRBJ2-5; 8 nucleotides match TRBD2. The CDR3 has 16 residues. Germline V gene lookup returns CDR1 SGHTS and CDR2 YDEGEE. With 4 bases clipped from V and 1 base from J, the junction kept 9 bases outside the gene matches. Written as DNA, the CDR3 is TGTGCCAGCAGCGGAAGCGGGAGTCGGGTCCAAGAGACCCAGTACTTC. It specifies CASSGSGSRVQETQYF.

V usage is TRBV7-3 and J usage is TRBJ2-7, with no clear D. V was shortened by 4 bases and J by 0 bases, with 7 bases between the two germline ends. Germline V lookup: CDR1 SGHTA, CDR2 FQGTGA. The CDR3 is made up of 13 amino acids. The CDR3 region has the DNA TGTGCCAGCAGCTCCGACAACTCCTACGAGCAGTACTTC. This sequence encodes CASSSDNSYEQYF.

This sequence joins TRBV30 and TRBJ2-7; 7 bases align to TRBD2. This CDR3 region has 14 residues. The trim removed 1 base at V and 4 bases at J, leaving 7 bases unmatched. In germline, CDR1 is GTSNPN, CDR2 SVGIG (reference sequence). CDR3 in DNA: TGTGCCTGGAGTGGGGGCGGGGGACTTTACGAGCAGTACTTC. Translating it yields CAWSGGGGLYEQYF.

DNA of the CDR3: TGTGCCAGTAGCGTCGCAGGGGCGGGCACTGAAGCTTTCTTT. It specifies CASSVAGAGTEAFF. The rearrangement uses TRBV19 and TRBJ1-1; D may be TRBD1 (6 bases). Trimming pared 6 bases from V and 4 bases from J, leaving 15 bases between. This CDR3 comprises 14 residues. Per the germline V gene, CDR1 is LNHDA and CDR2 is SQIVND (reference sequence).